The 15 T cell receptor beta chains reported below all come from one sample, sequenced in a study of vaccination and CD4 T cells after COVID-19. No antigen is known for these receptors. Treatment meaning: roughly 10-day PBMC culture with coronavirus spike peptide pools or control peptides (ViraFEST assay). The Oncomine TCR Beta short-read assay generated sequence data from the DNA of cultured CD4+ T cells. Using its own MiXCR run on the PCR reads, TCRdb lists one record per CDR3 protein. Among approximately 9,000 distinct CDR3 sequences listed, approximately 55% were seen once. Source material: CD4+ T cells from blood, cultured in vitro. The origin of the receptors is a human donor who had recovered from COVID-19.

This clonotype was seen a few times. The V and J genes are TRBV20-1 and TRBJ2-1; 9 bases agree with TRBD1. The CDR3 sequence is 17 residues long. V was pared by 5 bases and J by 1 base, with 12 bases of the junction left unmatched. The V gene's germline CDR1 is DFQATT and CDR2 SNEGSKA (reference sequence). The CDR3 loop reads CSAGASGTGSSYNEQFF. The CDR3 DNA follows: TGCAGTGCTGGGGCATCCGGGACAGGGAGTTCCTACAATGAGCAGTTCTTC.

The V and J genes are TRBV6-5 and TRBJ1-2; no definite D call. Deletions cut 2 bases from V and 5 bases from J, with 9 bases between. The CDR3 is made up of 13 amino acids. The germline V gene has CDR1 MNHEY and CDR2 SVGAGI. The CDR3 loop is CASSYGQQYGYTF. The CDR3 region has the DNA TGTGCCAGCAGTTACGGGCAGCAATATGGCTACACCTTC.

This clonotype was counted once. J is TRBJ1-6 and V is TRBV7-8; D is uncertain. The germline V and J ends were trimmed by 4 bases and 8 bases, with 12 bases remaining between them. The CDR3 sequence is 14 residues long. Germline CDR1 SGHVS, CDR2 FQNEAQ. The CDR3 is CASSSSAGYSPLHF. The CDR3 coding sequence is TGTGCCAGCAGCTCTAGTGCGGGTTATTCACCCCTCCACTTT.

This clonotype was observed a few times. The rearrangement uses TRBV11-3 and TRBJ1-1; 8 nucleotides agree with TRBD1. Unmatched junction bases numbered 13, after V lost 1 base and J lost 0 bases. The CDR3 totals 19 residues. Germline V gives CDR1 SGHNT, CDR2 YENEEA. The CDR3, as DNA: TGTGCCAGCAGCTTAGGCCCCCAGTGGGGCAGGGGGCTGAACACTGAAGCTTTCTTT. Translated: CASSLGPQWGRGLNTEAFF.

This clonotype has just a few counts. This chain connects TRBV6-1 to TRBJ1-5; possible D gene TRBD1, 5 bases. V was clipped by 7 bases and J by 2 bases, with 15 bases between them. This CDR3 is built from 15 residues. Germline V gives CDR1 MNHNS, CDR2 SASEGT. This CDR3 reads CASKPLGGGNQPQHF. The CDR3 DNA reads TGTGCCAGCAAACCACTGGGGGGTGGCAATCAGCCCCAGCATTTT.

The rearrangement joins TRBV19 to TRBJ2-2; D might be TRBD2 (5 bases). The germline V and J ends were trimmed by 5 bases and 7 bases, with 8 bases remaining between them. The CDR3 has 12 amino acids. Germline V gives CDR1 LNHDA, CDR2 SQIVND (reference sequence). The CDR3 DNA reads TGTGCCAGTAGTTGGGGAGTCGGGGAGCTGTTTTTT. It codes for CASSWGVGELFF.

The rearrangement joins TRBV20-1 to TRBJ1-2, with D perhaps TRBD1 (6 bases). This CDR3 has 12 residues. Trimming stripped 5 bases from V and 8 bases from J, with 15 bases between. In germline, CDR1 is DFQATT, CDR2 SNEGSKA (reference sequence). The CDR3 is CSAYGGHGGYTF. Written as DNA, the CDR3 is TGCAGTGCTTATGGGGGGCACGGAGGCTACACCTTC.

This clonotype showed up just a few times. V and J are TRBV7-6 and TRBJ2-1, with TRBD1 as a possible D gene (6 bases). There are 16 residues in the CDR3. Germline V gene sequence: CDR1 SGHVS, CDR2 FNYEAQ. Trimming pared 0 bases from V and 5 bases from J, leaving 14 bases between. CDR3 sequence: CASSLAAGTPNNEQFF. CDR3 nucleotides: TGTGCCAGCAGCTTAGCTGCCGGGACACCTAACAATGAGCAGTTCTTC.

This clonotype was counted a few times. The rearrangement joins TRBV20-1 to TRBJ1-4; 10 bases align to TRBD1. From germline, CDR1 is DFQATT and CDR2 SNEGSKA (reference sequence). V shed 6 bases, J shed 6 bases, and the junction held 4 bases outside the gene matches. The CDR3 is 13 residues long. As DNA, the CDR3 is TGCAGTGCGGGGACAGGGGTTGATGAAAAACTGTTTTTT. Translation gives CSAGTGVDEKLFF.

This chain's CDR3 is CASSLTGLQETQYF. The CDR3 DNA reads as TGTGCCAGCAGCTTAACAGGGCTCCAAGAGACCCAGTACTTC. This rearrangement joins TRBV7-7 to TRBJ2-5; D is perhaps TRBD1 (6 bases). Germline V gene data show CDR1 as SSHAT and CDR2 as FNYEAQ (reference sequence). This CDR3 has 14 amino acids. With 2 bases removed from V and 1 base from J, the gap between germline ends came to 8 bases.

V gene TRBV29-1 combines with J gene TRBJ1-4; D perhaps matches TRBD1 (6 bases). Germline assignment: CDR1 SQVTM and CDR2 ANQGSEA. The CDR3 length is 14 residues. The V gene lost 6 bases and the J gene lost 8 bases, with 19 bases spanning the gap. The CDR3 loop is CSVVTGTGIEKLFF. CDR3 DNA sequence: TGCAGCGTCGTTACAGGGACGGGGATCGAAAAACTGTTTTTT.

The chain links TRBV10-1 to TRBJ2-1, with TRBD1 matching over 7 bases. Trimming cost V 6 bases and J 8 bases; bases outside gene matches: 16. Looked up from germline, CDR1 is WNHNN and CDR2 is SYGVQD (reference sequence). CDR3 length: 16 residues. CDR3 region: CASSPRGRGPQDEQFF. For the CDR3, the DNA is TGCGCCAGCAGCCCCCGGGGAAGGGGGCCTCAGGATGAGCAGTTCTTC.

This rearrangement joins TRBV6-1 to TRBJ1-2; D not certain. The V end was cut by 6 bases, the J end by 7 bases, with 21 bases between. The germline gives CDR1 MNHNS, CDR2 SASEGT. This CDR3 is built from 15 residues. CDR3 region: CASSSQVPIIGGYTF. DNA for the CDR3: TGTGCCAGCAGCTCTCAGGTCCCCATTATAGGTGGCTACACCTTC.

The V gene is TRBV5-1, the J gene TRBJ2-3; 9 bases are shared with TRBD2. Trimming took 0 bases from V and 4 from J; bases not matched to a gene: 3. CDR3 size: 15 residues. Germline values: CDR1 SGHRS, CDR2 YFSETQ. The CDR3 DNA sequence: TGCGCCAGCAGCTTGGGGCTAGCGGGGTCAGATACGCAGTATTTT. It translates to CASSLGLAGSDTQYF.

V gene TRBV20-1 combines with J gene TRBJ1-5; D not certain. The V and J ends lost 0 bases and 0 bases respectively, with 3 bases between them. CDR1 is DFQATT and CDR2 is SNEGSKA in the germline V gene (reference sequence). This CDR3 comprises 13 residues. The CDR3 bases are TGCAGTGCTAGAGAGGATAGCAATCAGCCCCAGCATTTT. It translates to CSAREDSNQPQHF.